The rows below give T cell receptor beta chains drawn from one sample of a study of beta chain features in type 1 diabetes. Profiling relied on immunoSEQ multiplex PCR, and the TCRdb table lists in-frame clones only, not all of them. The sample contains 970,000 or so clones, roughly 15% of which appear only once. Sequenced material: naive CD4+ T cells from blood. The source is a woman between 18 and 30 years old in good health. CDR3s include the opening cysteine and the closing phenylalanine or tryptophan. Fields, in order: CDR3 protein, CDR3 DNA, clone size, J gene, V gene, D gene. The D gene is left open where the match is weak. Some rows have no size entry. The others give once, few or many, or a class for an expanded clone.

CASSFSLGQALPTNEQFF	TGTGCCAGCAGCTTTTCCCTCGGCCAGGCTCTTCCAACCAATGAGCAGTTCTTC	few	TRBJ2-1	TRBV7-9	NA
CASSPSGTPETQYF	TGTGCCAGCAGTCCTAGCGGGACCCCAGAGACCCAGTACTTC	NA	TRBJ2-5	TRBV28	TRBD2
CASRQGSGETQYF	TGTGCCAGCCGTCAGGGGTCCGGGGAGACCCAGTACTTC	few	TRBJ2-5	TRBV28	NA
CASSPTRGGTQYF	TGTGCCAGCAGCCCGACGAGAGGGGGGACCCAGTACTTC	few	TRBJ2-5	TRBV28	NA
CATSSLQAGANVLTF	TGTGCCACCAGCTCACTACAGGCTGGGGCCAACGTCCTGACTTTC	NA	TRBJ2-6	TRBV15	NA
CASSLTKRDNEQFF	TGTGCCAGCAGCTTGACCAAAAGGGACAATGAGCAGTTCTTC	many	TRBJ2-1	TRBV7-9	NA
CASGIRFETQYF	TGTGCCAGCGGGATAAGGTTCGAGACCCAGTACTTC	few	TRBJ2-5	TRBV5-6	NA
CASSRTTSSGNTIYF	TGTGCCAGCTCACGGACAACCAGCTCTGGAAACACCATATATTTT	NA	TRBJ1-3	TRBV18	NA
CASSLGVGPHNEQFF	TGCGCCAGCAGCTTGGGAGTGGGGCCCCACAATGAGCAGTTCTTC	few	TRBJ2-1	TRBV5-1	NA
CSVGQGYAYGYTF	TGCAGCGTTGGACAGGGATATGCTTATGGCTACACCTTC	few	TRBJ1-2	TRBV29-1	TRBD1
CASSLGPPGQGRNTEAFF	TGTGCCAGCAGCTTAGGACCTCCGGGACAGGGAAGGAACACTGAAGCTTTCTTT	NA	TRBJ1-1	TRBV7-6	TRBD1
CASTTGGTNYGYTF	TGTGCCAGTACAACAGGGGGGACTAACTATGGCTACACCTTC	few	TRBJ1-2	TRBV28	TRBD1
CASSGRDGVSGANVLTF	TGTGCCAGCAGCGGCCGGGACGGAGTCTCTGGGGCCAACGTCCTGACTTTC	NA	TRBJ2-6	TRBV7-9	NA